These 6 T cell receptor beta chains share one sample of origin, sequenced in a study of tissue T cells after allogeneic stem cell transplantation. This table comes from immunoSEQ multiplex PCR, and its TCRdb copy is limited to in-frame clones, with some not included. The data contain approximately 47,000 clones, 73% of them singletons. The sequencing sample was made of sorted cells pooled from one or two spleens. The receptors originated from a pool of C57BL/6 mice in good health.

In the case of this clone: Each gene name is a mouse one. The sequenced fragment ends 1 residue before the CDR3 boundary, so the rest is inferred from the germline J gene. The chain is built from TRBV1 and TRBJ1-1; D perhaps matches TRBD1 (5 bases). The CDR3 runs 11 residues. Germline CDR1 NSQYPW, CDR2 LRSPGD (reference sequence). V was trimmed by 1 base and J by 10 bases, leaving 7 bases between them. The DNA read from the CDR3 is TGCACCTGCAGTGCAGCGGGGGGAGTCTTC. It encodes CTCSAAGGVF. The whole CDR3 protein is CTCSAAGGVFF.

Of note for this clone: Gene names denote mouse genes. CDR3 sequence: CGAPSGTGDYAEQFF. CDR3 DNA (partial): TGTGGTGCTCCCTCCGGGACAGGGGACTATGCTGAGCAGTTC. V and J are TRBV20 and TRBJ2-1; 10 bases align to TRBD1. The DNA ends 1 residue before the CDR3 does, and the rest of the CDR3 is filled in from the germline J gene. The CDR3 runs 15 residues. V trimming: 5 bases; J trimming: 2 bases; junction bases outside the gene matches: 6. Germline assignment: CDR1 GFQATS and CDR2 STVNSAI.

About this clone: Genes and germline come from the mouse. The sequence runs out 1 residue before the end of the CDR3; the remainder is reconstructed from the germline J gene. The rearrangement uses TRBV24 and TRBJ2-2; D gene unclear. Germline CDR1 KGHTA, CDR2 FRNEEI. This CDR3 has 14 residues. The V and J ends lost 4 bases and 1 base respectively, with 7 bases between them. The chain's CDR3 is CASSHDKNTGQLYF. CDR3 DNA (partial): TGTGCCAGCAGTCACGACAAAAACACCGGGCAGCTCTAC.

This clone was seen only a few times. Mouse gene names and germline throughout. The CDR3 end falls 1 residue outside the read, so it is completed with the germline J gene. The same CDR3 is also encoded by other DNA sequences in this sample. This chain uses TRBV19 with TRBJ2-7; D remains ambiguous. The germline gives CDR1 FNHDT, CDR2 SITEND (reference sequence). The CDR3 totals 12 residues. The V gene lost 2 bases and the J gene lost 2 bases, with 5 bases spanning the gap. The sequenced part of the CDR3 DNA is TGTGCCAGCAGTATCGACACCTATGAACAGTAC. Translating it yields CASSIDTYEQY. The full CDR3 sequence reads CASSIDTYEQYF.

Regarding this clone: Genes and germline come from the mouse. The CDR3 end is not reached by the read, which stops 1 residue before it; the germline J gene fills it in. The V gene is TRBV1, the J gene TRBJ2-3; 10 bases agree with TRBD2. Germline assignment: CDR1 NSQYPW and CDR2 LRSPGD (reference sequence). The CDR3 length is 17 residues. V shed 0 bases, J shed 3 bases, and the junction held 6 bases outside the gene matches. The CDR3 here is CTCSADDWGARAETLYF. The CDR3 DNA, read in part, is TGCACCTGCAGTGCAGATGACTGGGGGGCGCGGGCAGAAACGCTGTAT.

Notes on this clone: These gene names are mouse names. Sequencing ends 1 residue short of the CDR3 end; the germline J gene provides the rest. This sequence joins TRBV13-1 and TRBJ2-4; TRBD2 matches at 9 bases. V was pared by 2 bases and J by 4 bases, with 2 bases of the junction left unmatched. Germline loops: CDR1 NSHNY, CDR2 SYGAGN. The CDR3 sequence is 14 residues long. The DNA read from the CDR3 is TGTGCCAGCAGTGACTGGGGGGGGGAAAACACCTTGTAC. Translated, it gives CASSDWGGENTLY. The CDR3, in full, reads CASSDWGGENTLYF.